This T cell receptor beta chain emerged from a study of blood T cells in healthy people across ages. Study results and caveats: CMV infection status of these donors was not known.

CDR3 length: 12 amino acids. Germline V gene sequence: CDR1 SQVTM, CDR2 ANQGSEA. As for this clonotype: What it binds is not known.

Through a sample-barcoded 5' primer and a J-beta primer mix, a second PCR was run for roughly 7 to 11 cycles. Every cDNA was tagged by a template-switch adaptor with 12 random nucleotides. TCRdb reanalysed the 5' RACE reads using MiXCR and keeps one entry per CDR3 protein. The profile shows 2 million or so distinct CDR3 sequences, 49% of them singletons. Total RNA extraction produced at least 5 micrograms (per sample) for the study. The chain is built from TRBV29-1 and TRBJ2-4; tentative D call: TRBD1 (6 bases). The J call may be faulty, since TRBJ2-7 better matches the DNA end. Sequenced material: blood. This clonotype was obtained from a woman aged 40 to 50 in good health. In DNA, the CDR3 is TGCAGCTCGGGACAACAACCCTACGAGCAGTACTTC. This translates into CSSGQQPYEQYF.